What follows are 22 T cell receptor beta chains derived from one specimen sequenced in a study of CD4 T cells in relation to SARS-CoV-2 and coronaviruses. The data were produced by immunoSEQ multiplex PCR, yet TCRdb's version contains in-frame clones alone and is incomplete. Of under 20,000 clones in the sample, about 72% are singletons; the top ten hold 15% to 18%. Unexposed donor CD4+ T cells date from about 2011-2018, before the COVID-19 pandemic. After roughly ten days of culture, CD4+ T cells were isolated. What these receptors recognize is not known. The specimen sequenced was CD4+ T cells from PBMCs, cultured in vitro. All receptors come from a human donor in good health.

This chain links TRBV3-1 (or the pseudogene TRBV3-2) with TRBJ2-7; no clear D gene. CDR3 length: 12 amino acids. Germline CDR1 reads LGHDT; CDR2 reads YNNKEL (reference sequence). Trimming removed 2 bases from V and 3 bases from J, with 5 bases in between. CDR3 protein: CASSQTDYEQYF. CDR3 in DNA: TGTGCCAGCAGCCAAACCGACTACGAGCAGTACTTC.

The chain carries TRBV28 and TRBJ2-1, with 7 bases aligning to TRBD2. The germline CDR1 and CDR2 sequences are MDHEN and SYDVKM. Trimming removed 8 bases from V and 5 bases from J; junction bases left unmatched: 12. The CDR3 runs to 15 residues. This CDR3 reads CASAKPQLANNEQFF. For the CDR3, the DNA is TGTGCCAGCGCGAAACCTCAACTAGCGAACAATGAGCAGTTCTTC.

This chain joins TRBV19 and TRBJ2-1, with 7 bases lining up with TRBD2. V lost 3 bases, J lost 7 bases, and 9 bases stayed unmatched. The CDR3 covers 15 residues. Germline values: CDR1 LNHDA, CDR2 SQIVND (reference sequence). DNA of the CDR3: TGTGCCAGTAGTATTCTCGGGGGGTCCGGGAATGAGCAGTTCTTC. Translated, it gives CASSILGGSGNEQFF.

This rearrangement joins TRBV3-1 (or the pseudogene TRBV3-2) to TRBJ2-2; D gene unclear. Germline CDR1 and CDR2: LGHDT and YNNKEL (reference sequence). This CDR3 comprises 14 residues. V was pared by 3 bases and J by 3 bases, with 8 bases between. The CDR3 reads CASSHDTYTGELFF. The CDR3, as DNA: TGTGCCAGCAGCCACGACACCTACACCGGGGAGCTGTTTTTT.

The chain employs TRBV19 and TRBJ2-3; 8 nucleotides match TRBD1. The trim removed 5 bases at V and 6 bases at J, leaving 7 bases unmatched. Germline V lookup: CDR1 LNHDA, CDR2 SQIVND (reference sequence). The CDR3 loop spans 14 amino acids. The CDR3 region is CASSPGGHDDTQYF. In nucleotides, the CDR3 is TGTGCCAGTAGTCCAGGGGGCCATGATGATACGCAGTATTTT. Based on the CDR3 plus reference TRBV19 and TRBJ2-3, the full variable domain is DGGITQSPKYLFRKEGQNVTLSCEQNLNHDAMYWYRQDPGQGLRLIYYSQIVNDFQKGDIAEGYSVSREKKESFPLTVTSAQKNPTAFYLCASSPGGHDDTQYFGPGTRLTVL.

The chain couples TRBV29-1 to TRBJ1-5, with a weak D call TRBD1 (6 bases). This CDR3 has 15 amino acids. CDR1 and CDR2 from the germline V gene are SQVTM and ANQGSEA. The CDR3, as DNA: TGCACCCTGGGCGCCGGTCAGGGGCCGTCCAGGGCCCAGCATTTT. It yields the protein CTLGAGQGPSRAQHF.

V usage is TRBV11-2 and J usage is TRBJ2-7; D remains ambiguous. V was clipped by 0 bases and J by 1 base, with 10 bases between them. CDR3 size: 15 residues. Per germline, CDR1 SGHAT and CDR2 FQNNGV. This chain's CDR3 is CASSLEPGRSYEQYF. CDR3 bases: TGTGCCAGCAGCTTAGAACCGGGCAGATCCTACGAGCAGTACTTC.

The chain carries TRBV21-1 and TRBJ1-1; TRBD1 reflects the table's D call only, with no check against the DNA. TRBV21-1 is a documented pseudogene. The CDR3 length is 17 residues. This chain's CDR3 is CASSPKGAGRLNTEAFF. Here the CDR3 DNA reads TGTGCCAGCAGTCCTAAGGGGGCAGGGAGACTGAACACTGAAGCTTTCTTT.

CDR3 nucleotide sequence: TGTGCCTGGAGTGACGTGGGGAACACTGAAGCTTTCTTT. It codes for CAWSDVGNTEAFF. The V and J genes are TRBV30 and TRBJ1-1; D ambiguous. CDR1 is GTSNPN, CDR2 SVGIG, per germline (reference sequence). The CDR3 totals 13 residues. V lost 1 base and J lost 1, with 7 bases in between.

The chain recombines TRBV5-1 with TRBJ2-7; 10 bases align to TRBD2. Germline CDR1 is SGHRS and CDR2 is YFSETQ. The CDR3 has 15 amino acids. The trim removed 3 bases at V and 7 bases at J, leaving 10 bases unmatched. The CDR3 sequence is CASSSRGAGGREQYF. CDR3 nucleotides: TGCGCCAGCAGCTCCCGGGGAGCGGGAGGGCGGGAGCAGTACTTC.

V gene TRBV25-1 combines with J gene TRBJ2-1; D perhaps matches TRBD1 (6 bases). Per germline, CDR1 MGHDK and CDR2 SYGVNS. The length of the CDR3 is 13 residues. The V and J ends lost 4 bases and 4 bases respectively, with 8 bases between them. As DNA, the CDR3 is TGTGCCAGCAGTGGGGGACATTACAATGAGCAGTTCTTC. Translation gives CASSGGHYNEQFF.

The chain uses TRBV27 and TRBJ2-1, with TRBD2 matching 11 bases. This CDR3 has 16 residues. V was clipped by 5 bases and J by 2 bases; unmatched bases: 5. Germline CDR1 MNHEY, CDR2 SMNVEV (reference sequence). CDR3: CASSGPGLAAYNEQFF. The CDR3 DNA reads TGTGCCAGCAGTGGCCCGGGACTAGCGGCCTACAATGAGCAGTTCTTC.

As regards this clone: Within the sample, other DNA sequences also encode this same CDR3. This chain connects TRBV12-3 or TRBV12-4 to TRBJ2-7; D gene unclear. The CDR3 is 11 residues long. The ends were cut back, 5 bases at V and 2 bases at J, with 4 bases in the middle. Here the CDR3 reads CASSLTYEQYF. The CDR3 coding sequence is TGTGCCAGCAGTCTGACCTACGAGCAGTACTTC.

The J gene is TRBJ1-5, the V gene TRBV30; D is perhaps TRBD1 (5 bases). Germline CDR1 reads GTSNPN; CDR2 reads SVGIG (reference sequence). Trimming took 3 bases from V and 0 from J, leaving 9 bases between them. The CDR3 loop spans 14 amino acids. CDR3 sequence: CAWRGGTSNQPQHF. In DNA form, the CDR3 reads TGTGCCTGGAGGGGGGGAACTAGCAATCAGCCCCAGCATTTT.

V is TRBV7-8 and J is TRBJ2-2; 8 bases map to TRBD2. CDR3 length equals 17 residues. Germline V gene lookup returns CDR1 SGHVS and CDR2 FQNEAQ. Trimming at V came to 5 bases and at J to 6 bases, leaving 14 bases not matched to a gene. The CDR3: CASSADHPGLESGELFF. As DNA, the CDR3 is TGTGCCAGCAGCGCCGATCACCCGGGACTAGAGTCCGGGGAGCTGTTTTTT.

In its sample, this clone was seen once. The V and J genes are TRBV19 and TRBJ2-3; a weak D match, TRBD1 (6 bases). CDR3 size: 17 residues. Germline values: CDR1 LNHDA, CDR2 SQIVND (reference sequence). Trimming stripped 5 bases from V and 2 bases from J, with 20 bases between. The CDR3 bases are TGTGCCAGTAGTCCCTGGACAGCGACGCCTTTCACAGATACGCAGTATTTT. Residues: CASSPWTATPFTDTQYF.

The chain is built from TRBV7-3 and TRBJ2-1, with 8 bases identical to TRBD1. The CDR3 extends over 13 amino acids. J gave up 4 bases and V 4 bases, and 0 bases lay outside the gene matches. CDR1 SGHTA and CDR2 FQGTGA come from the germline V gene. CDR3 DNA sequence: TGTGCCAGCAGCTGGACAGGGTACAATGAGCAGTTCTTC. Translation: CASSWTGYNEQFF.

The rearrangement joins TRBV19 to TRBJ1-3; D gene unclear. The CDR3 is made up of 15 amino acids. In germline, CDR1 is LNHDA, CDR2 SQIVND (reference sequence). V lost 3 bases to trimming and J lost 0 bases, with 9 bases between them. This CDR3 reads CASSIGPSSGNTIYF. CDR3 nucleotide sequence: TGTGCCAGTAGTATCGGACCCAGCTCTGGAAACACCATATATTTT.

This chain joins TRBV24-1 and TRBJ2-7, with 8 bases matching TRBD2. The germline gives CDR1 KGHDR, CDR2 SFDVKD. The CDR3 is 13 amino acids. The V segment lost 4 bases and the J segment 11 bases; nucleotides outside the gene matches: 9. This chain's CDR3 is CATSETVSGREYF. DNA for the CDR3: TGTGCCACCAGTGAAACCGTCTCCGGGAGGGAGTACTTC.

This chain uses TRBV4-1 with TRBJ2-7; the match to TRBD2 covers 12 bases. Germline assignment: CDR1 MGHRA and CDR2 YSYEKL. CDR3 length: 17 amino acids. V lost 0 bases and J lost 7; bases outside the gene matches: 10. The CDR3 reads CASSQDLVGLAGPEQYF. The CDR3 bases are TGCGCCAGCAGCCAAGACCTCGTAGGACTAGCGGGACCTGAGCAGTACTTC.

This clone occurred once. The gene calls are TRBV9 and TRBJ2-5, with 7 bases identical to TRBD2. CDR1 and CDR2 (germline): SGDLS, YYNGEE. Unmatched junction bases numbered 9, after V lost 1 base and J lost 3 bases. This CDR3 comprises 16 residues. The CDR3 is CASSVSPSAGEETQYF. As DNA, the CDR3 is TGTGCCAGCAGCGTATCCCCTTCGGCGGGAGAAGAGACCCAGTACTTC.

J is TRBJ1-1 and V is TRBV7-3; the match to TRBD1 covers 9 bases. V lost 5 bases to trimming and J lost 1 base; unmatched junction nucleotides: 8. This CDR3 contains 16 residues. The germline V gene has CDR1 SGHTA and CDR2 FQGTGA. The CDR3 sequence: CASSVTGGTRNTEAFF. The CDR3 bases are TGTGCCAGCAGCGTCACAGGGGGCACGAGGAACACTGAAGCTTTCTTT.